What follows describes a single T cell receptor beta chain. Distinct nucleotide sequences in the sample also encode this CDR3. The assay was immunoSEQ multiplex PCR, and TCRdb's table has in-frame clones only and misses some. The repertoire consists of about 1 million clones, with about 77% occurring once and the leading ten covering around 1.5%. The data belong to a study of shared clonotypes between healthy human individuals. Sequencing was done on a sample of memory CD4+ T cells sorted from blood. Subset reported: CD45RA-negative fraction. This TCR derives from a man younger than 35 in good health.

CDR3 bases: TGTGCCAGCAGCCAAGGTGGTAGCTACAATGAGCAGTTCTTC. As protein: CASSQGGSYNEQFF. The gene calls are TRBV6-1 and TRBJ2-1; D unclear. The germline gives CDR1 MNHNS, CDR2 SASEGT. The CDR3 covers 14 residues. V shed 6 bases and J shed 3 bases, with 12 bases lying between them.